One and the same sample provided the 14 T cell receptor beta chains below, sequenced in a study of human T cells and chemical hapten exposure. MiXCR, run by TCRdb on the RACE reads, gives a single entry per CDR3 protein. This sample has about 110,000 distinct CDR3 sequences, with 9% to 9.5% found just once. Time point denoted: patch test 2, 6 weeks after DPC sensitization. As to treatment: therapeutic diphenylcyclopropenone sensitization with weekly scalp DPC. Sequencing was performed on whole blood, taken in connection with sensitization to the hapten diphenylcyclopropenone (DPC). These receptors were taken from a woman aged 40 to 50 with alopecia areata. Some clones in this sample may be carry-over from other donors' samples.

The rearrangement uses TRBV6-4 and TRBJ2-3; 12 bases line up with TRBD2. Germline lookup yields CDR1 MRHNA and CDR2 SNTAGT. With V trimmed by 4 bases and J by 5 bases, 4 bases remained unmatched. This CDR3 is 15 amino acids long. In nucleotides, the CDR3 is TGTGCCAGCAGTGCCACTAGCGGGGGGAGAGATACGCAGTATTTT. Translated: CASSATSGGRDTQYF.

The chain carries TRBV7-3 and TRBJ1-1, with 8 bases matching TRBD1. Losses at the gene ends were 3 bases for V and 4 bases for J; bases not matched to a gene: 7. The CDR3 is made up of 15 amino acids. Germline V lookup: CDR1 SGHTA, CDR2 FQGTGA. The DNA for the CDR3 is TGTGCCAGCAGCTTGACAGGACAGGGCGGCACTGAAGCTTTCTTT. Its protein product is CASSLTGQGGTEAFF.

The chain carries TRBV19 and TRBJ2-5; the match to TRBD1 covers 9 bases. CDR1 and CDR2 (germline): LNHDA, SQIVND (reference sequence). The CDR3 contains 15 residues. Trimming took 3 bases from V and 5 from J; bases not matched to a gene: 7. The CDR3 sequence: CASSIGGTGRETQYF. CDR3 nucleotide sequence: TGTGCCAGTAGTATCGGCGGGACAGGGCGTGAGACCCAGTACTTC.

This clonotype has a count of ten or more. The chain has TRBV7-9 and TRBJ1-1, with D unclear. This CDR3 contains 14 residues. Germline CDR1 and CDR2: SEHNR and FQNEAQ (reference sequence). The V and J ends lost 0 bases and 5 bases respectively, with 10 bases between them. Here the CDR3 DNA reads TGTGCCAGCAGCTTAGCCCCCCACCTAACTGAAGCTTTCTTT. This translates into CASSLAPHLTEAFF. Supplemented by reference TRBV7-9 and TRBJ1-1, the full variable domain reads DTGVSQNPRHKITKRGQNVTFRCDPISEHNRLYWYRQTLGQGPEFLTYFQNEAQLEKSRLLSDRFSAERPKGSFSTLEIQRTEQGDSAMYLCASSLAPHLTEAFFGQGTRLTVV.

This clonotype came up many times. The V and J genes are TRBV28 and TRBJ1-2; D is unresolved. Germline V gene lookup returns CDR1 MDHEN and CDR2 SYDVKM. The CDR3 spans 13 residues. Trimming took off 6 bases at V and 6 bases at J, with 14 bases between the two ends. CDR3 protein: CASSALGYDGYTF. The DNA of the CDR3 is TGTGCCAGCAGCGCGTTAGGCTACGATGGCTACACCTTC.

The gene calls are TRBV6-2 or TRBV6-3 and TRBJ2-2; tentative D call: TRBD2 (6 bases). The CDR3 loop spans 20 amino acids. CDR1 and CDR2 from the germline V gene are MNHEY and SVGEGT. V was clipped by 5 bases and J by 1 base, with 26 bases between them. CDR3 sequence (DNA): TGTGCCAGCAGTCCCACGGACATTCTCTTGGACTACCTGAACACCGGGGAGCTGTTTTTT. This codes for CASSPTDILLDYLNTGELFF.

V gene TRBV7-2 combines with J gene TRBJ2-5; 11 nucleotides agree with TRBD2. J gave up 5 bases and V 4 bases, and 12 bases lay outside the gene matches. Germline V gene lookup returns CDR1 SGHTA and CDR2 FQGNSA. The CDR3 runs to 17 residues. The CDR3 reads CASSSRRSTSGGETQYF. Written as DNA, the CDR3 is TGTGCCAGCAGCTCACGCCGATCAACTAGCGGGGGTGAGACCCAGTACTTC.

This clonotype was picked up many times. The J gene is TRBJ1-2, the V gene TRBV21-1. TRBV21-1 is noted as a pseudogene. This CDR3 contains 12 residues. Written as DNA, the CDR3 is TGTGCCAGCACACCAAAGGTAGGCGGCTACACCTTC. Translation gives CASTPKVGGYTF.

This clonotype has a count of ten or more. The rearrangement links TRBV27 to TRBJ2-7; the D is unclear. The CDR3 is 12 residues long. Per the germline V gene, CDR1 is MNHEY and CDR2 is SMNVEV (reference sequence). The V end lost 5 bases, the J end lost 2 bases, and 7 bases lay between the germline ends. In DNA, the CDR3 is TGTGCCAGCAGTGATTCTCCCTACGAGCAGTACTTC. Protein: CASSDSPYEQYF.

The gene calls are TRBV7-2 and TRBJ1-6; D gene unclear. CDR3 length: 13 amino acids. Trimming left V 1 base short and J 8 bases short, with 6 bases between. Germline assignment: CDR1 SGHTA and CDR2 FQGNSA. The CDR3 reads CASSLEAYSPLHF. The CDR3 DNA is TGTGCCAGCAGCTTAGAGGCCTATTCACCCCTCCACTTT.

This clonotype has only a few counts. As DNA, the CDR3 is TGTGCCAGCAGTTACCAAACTTCGACAGCCTCAGATACGCAGTATTTT. It translates to CASSYQTSTASDTQYF. The rearrangement joins TRBV6-2 or TRBV6-3 to TRBJ2-3, with D possibly TRBD1 on 5 matching bases. Germline-derived CDR1 and CDR2 are MNHEY and SVGEGT. This CDR3 has 16 amino acids. Trimming removed 2 bases at V and 4 bases at J, with 16 bases between.

The chain carries TRBV7-2 and TRBJ1-2, with a tentative D call TRBD1 (5 bases). Germline CDR1 reads SGHTA; CDR2 reads FQGNSA. CDR3 length: 15 residues. The V and J ends lost 5 bases and 8 bases respectively, with 21 bases between them. The CDR3 spells CASSPSRDSLRGYTF. For the CDR3, the DNA is TGTGCCAGCAGCCCAAGCCGGGACTCCCTGAGGGGCTACACCTTC.

The chain has TRBV27 and TRBJ1-2; 9 bases fit TRBD1. The germline gives CDR1 MNHEY, CDR2 SMNVEV (reference sequence). CDR3 length: 16 amino acids. V was pared by 4 bases and J by 11 bases, with 17 bases of the junction left unmatched. The CDR3 DNA is TGTGCCAGCAGTTCCCCCGGGACAGGGATTGAGAGGGTTTACACCTTC. As protein: CASSSPGTGIERVYTF.

CDR3 residues: CASSIHRNQPQHF. As DNA, the CDR3 is TGTGCCAGCAGCATACACCGGAATCAGCCCCAGCATTTT. The chain joins TRBV6-2 or TRBV6-3 to TRBJ1-5; D is unclear. V was trimmed by 6 bases and J by 4 bases, leaving 10 bases between them. CDR3 size: 13 residues. Germline CDR1 MNHEY, CDR2 SVGEGT.